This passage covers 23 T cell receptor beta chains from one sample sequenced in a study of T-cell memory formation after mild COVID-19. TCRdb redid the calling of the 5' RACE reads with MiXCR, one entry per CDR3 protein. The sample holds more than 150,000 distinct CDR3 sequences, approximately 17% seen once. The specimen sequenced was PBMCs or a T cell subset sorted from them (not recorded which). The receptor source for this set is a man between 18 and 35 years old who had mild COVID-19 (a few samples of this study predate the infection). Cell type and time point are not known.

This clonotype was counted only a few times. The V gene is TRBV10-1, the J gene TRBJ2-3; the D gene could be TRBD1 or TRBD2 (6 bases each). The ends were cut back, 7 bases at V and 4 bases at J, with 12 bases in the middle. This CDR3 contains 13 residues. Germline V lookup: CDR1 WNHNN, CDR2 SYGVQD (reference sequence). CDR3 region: CASTGGGSDTQYF. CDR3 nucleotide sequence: TGCGCCAGCACCGGAGGGGGTTCAGATACGCAGTATTTT.

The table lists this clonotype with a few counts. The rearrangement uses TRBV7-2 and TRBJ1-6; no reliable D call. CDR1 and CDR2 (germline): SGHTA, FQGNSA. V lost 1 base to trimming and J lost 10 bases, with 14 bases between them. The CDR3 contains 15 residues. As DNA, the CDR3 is TGTGCCAGCAGCTTAGAGATCAGTTCGGGATCACCCCTCCACTTT. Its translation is CASSLEISSGSPLHF.

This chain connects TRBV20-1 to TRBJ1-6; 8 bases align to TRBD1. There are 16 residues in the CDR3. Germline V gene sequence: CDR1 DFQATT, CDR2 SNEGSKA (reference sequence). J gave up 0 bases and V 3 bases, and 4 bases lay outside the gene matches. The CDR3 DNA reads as TGCAGTGCTAGGGGACAGGCTAGCTCCTATAATTCACCCCTCCACTTT. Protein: CSARGQASSYNSPLHF.

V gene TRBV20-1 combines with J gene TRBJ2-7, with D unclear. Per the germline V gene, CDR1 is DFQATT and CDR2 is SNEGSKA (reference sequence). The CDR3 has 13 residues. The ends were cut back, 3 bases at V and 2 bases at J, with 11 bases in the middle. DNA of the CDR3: TGCAGTGCTAGCGCCGGGCAGGCCTACGAGCAGTACGTC. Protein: CSASAGQAYEQYV.

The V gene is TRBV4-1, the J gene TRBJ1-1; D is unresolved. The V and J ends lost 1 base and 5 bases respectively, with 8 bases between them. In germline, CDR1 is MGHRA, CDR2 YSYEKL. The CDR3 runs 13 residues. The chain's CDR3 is CASSQGWWTEAFF. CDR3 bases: TGCGCCAGCAGCCAAGGGTGGTGGACTGAAGCTTTCTTT.

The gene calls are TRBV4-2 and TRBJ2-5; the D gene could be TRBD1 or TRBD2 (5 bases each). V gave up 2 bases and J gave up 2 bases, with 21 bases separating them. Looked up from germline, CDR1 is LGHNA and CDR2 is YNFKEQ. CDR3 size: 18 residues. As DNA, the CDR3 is TGTGCCAGCAGCCAACGGAAGGGGAGTATGAACAGTCAAGAGACCCAGTACTTC. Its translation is CASSQRKGSMNSQETQYF.

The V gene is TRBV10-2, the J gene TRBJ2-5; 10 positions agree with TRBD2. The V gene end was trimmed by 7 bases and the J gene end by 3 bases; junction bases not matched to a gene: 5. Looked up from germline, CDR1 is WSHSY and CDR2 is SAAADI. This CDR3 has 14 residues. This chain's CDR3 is CASTGTSEKETQYF. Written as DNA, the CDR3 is TGCGCCAGCACCGGGACTAGCGAAAAAGAGACCCAGTACTTC.

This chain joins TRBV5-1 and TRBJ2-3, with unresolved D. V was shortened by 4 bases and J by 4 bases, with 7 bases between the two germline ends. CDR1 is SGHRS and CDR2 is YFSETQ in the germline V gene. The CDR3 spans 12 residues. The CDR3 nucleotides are TGCGCCAGCAGCCCGGAGTCAGATACGCAGTATTTT. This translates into CASSPESDTQYF.

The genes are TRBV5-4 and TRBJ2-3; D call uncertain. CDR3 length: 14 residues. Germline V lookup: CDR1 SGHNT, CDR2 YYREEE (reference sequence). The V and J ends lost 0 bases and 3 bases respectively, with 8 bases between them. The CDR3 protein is CASSLGARTDTQYF. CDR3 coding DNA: TGTGCCAGCAGCTTGGGGGCCAGAACAGATACGCAGTATTTT. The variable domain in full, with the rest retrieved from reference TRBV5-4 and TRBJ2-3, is ETGVTQSPTHLIKTRGQQVTLRCSSQSGHNTVSWYQQALGQGPQFIFQYYREEENGRGNFPPRFSGLQFPNYSSELNVNALELDDSALYLCASSLGARTDTQYFGPGTRLTVL.

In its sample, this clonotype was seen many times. The CDR3: CASSGTGGGEQYF. DNA of the CDR3: TGTGCCAGTTCCGGGACAGGGGGCGGGGAGCAGTACTTC. This sequence joins TRBV2 and TRBJ2-7, with 12 bases aligning to TRBD1. The CDR3 has 13 amino acids. Germline V CDR1 and CDR2: SNHLY, FYNNEI. Trimming cost V 9 bases and J 7 bases; bases outside gene matches: 7.

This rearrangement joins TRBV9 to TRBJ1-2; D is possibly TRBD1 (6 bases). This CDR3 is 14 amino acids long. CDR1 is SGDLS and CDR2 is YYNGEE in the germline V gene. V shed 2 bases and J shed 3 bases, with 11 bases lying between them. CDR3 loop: CASSVRGADYGYTF. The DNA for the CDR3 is TGTGCCAGCAGCGTCAGGGGCGCGGACTATGGCTACACCTTC.

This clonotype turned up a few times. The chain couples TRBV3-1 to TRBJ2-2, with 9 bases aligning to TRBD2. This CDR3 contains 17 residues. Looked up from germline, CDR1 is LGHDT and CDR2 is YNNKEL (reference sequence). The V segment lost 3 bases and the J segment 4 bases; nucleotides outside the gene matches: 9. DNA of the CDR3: TGTGCCAGCAGCCAGCGAAGCGGGGGGATGGGCACCGGGGAGCTGTTTTTT. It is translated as CASSQRSGGMGTGELFF.

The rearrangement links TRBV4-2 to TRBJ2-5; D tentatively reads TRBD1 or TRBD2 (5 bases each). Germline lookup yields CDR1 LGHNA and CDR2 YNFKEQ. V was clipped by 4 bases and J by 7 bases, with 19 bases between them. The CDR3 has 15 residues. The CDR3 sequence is CASSRGQSGEGTQYF. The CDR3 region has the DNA TGTGCCAGCAGCCGGGGCCAGTCTGGTGAGGGGACCCAGTACTTC.

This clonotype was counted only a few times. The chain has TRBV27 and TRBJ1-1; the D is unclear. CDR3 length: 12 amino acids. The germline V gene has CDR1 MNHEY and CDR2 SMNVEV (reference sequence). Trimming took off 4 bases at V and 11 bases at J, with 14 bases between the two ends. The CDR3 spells CASSSSYGAAFF. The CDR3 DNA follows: TGTGCCAGCAGTTCGTCCTACGGTGCGGCTTTCTTT.

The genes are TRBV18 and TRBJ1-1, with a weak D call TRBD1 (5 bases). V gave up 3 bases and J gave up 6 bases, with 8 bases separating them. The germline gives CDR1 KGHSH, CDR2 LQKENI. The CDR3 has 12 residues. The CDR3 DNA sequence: TGTGCCAGCTCACCCCAGACAGCTGAAGCTTTCTTT. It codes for CASSPQTAEAFF.

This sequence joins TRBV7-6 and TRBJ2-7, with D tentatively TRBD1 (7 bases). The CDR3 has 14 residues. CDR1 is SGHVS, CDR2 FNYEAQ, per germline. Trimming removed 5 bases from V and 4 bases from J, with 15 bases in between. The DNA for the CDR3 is TGTGCCAGCAGCCGCGGGGACAGTCTATACGAGCAGTACTTC. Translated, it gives CASSRGDSLYEQYF.

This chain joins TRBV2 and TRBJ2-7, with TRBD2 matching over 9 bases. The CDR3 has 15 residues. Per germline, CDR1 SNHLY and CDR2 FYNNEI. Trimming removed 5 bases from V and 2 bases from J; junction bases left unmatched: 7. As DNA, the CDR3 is TGTGCCAGCAGTCCTCCTAGCGGGGAGACCTACGAGCAGTACTTC. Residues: CASSPPSGETYEQYF. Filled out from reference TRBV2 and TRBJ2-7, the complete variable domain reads EPEVTQTPSHQVTQMGQEVILRCVPISNHLYFYWYRQILGQKVEFLVSFYNNEISEKSEIFDDQFSVERPDGSNFTLKIRSTKLEDSAMYFCASSPPSGETYEQYFGPGTRLTVT.

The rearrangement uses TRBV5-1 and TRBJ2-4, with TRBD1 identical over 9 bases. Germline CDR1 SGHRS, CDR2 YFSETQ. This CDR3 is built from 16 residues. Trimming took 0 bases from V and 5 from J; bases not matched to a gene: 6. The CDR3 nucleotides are TGCGCCAGCAGCTTGGGCGGGACAGGGAATCAAAACATTCAGTACTTC. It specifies CASSLGGTGNQNIQYF.

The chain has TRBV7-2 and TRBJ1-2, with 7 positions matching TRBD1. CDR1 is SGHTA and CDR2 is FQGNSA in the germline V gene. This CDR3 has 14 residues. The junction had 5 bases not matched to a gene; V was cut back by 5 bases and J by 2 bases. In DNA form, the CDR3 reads TGTGCCAGCAGCGTGACAGGGTTCAACTATGGCTACACCTTC. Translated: CASSVTGFNYGYTF.

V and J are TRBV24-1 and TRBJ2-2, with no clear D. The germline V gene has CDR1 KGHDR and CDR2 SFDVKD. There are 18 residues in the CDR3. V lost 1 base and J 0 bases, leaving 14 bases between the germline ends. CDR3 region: CATSDLVMRRPNTGELFF. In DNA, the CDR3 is TGTGCCACCAGTGATTTAGTTATGCGACGCCCGAACACCGGGGAGCTGTTTTTT.

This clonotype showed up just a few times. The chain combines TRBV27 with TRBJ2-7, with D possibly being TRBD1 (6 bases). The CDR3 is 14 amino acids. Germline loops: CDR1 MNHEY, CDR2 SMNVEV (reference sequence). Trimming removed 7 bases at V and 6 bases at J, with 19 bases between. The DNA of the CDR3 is TGTGCCAGCAAAAATGGGGGACACCCATTCGAGCAGTACTTC. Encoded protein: CASKNGGHPFEQYF.

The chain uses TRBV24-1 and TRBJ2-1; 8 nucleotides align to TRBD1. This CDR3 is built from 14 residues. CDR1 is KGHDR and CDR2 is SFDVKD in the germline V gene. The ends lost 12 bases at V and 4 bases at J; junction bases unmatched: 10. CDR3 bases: TGTGCCGCCTCAAGACGACAGGGGTACAATGAGCAGTTCTTC. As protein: CAASRRQGYNEQFF.

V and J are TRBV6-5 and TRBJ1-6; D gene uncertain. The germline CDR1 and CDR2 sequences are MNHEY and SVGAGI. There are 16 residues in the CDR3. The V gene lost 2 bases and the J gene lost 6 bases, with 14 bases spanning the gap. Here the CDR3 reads CASSYGRTRRNSPLHF. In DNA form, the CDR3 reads TGTGCCAGCAGTTACGGGAGGACGAGGCGTAATTCACCCCTCCACTTT.